The 32 T cell receptor beta chains below all came from one sample that was sequenced in a study of OX40 agonist ivuxolimab in advanced cancers. To prepare the library, the immunoSEQ multiplex PCR assay was applied. What TCRdb holds here is the immuneACCESS table cut down to in-frame rearrangements. Part of the clones is not present; checked against another copy, under half of the missing clones reflect an unresolved V gene, and the others are unexplained. This sample gives 62,000 or so clones in total; approximately 89% of them show up just once. The top ten clonotypes cover 2% to 2.5% of the sample. The source material was CD4+ or CD8+ T cells sorted from blood, sampled in a trial of the OX40 agonist ivuxolimab. The receptors come from an adult with an advanced solid tumor such as melanoma, head and neck, liver or kidney cancer.

The V call is TRBV9, the J call TRBJ2-3; tentatively, D is TRBD1 (5 bases). Germline CDR1 SGDLS, CDR2 YYNGEE. V was shortened by 0 bases and J by 0 bases, with 8 bases between the two germline ends. This CDR3 is built from 15 residues. CDR3 sequence (DNA): TGTGCCAGCAGCGTAGGGGGCCTGAGCACAGATACGCAGTATTTT. Protein sequence: CASSVGGLSTDTQYF.

The chain is built from TRBV27 and TRBJ1-1, with TRBD1 matching over 7 bases. Germline V gene sequence: CDR1 MNHEY, CDR2 SMNVEV (reference sequence). Trimming took 5 bases from V and 4 from J; bases not matched to a gene: 7. The CDR3 length is 14 residues. In nucleotides, the CDR3 is TGTGCCAGCAGTATGACAGGGCGAAGCACTGAAGCTTTCTTT. Amino acids: CASSMTGRSTEAFF.

This chain connects TRBV19 to TRBJ1-5; D perhaps matches TRBD1 (6 bases). This CDR3 spans 17 amino acids. Germline-derived CDR1 and CDR2 are LNHDA and SQIVND (reference sequence). The ends were cut back, 7 bases at V and 1 base at J, with 20 bases in the middle. CDR3 in DNA: TGTGCCAGTACCCCTAGCCGGGGGGCCCTCAGCAATCAGCCCCAGCATTTT. Protein: CASTPSRGALSNQPQHF. Full variable domain (remainder filled in from reference TRBV19 and TRBJ1-5): DGGITQSPKYLFRKEGQNVTLSCEQNLNHDAMYWYRQDPGQGLRLIYYSQIVNDFQKGDIAEGYSVSREKKESFPLTVTSAQKNPTAFYLCASTPSRGALSNQPQHFGDGTRLSIL.

The chain couples TRBV5-6 to TRBJ2-7; the D gene is possibly TRBD2 (5 bases). Trimming took off 0 bases at V and 6 bases at J, with 10 bases between the two ends. CDR1 is SGHDT and CDR2 is YYEEEE in the germline V gene. The CDR3 consists of 13 residues. This CDR3 is CASSLVEGGEQYF. The CDR3 DNA reads as TGTGCCAGCAGCTTGGTTGAGGGTGGCGAGCAGTACTTC.

Notes on this clone: The same CDR3 arises from other DNA sequences in this sample as well. The rearrangement joins TRBV19 to TRBJ1-1; D not resolved. V was clipped by 1 base and J by 1 base, with 4 bases between them. Germline V gene data show CDR1 as LNHDA and CDR2 as SQIVND (reference sequence). The CDR3 length is 13 residues. The CDR3 spells CASSIGGNTEAFF. In nucleotides, the CDR3 is TGTGCCAGTAGTATAGGGGGGAACACTGAAGCTTTCTTT.

The CDR3 protein is CAISVRDRDSYEQYF. The CDR3 nucleotides read TGTGCCATCAGTGTCAGGGACAGGGACTCCTACGAGCAGTACTTC. The chain employs TRBV10-3 and TRBJ2-7; 9 bases align to TRBD1. From germline, CDR1 is ENHRY and CDR2 SYGVKD. V lost 4 bases and J lost 0; bases outside the gene matches: 4. The CDR3 is 15 amino acids.

The chain combines TRBV2 with TRBJ1-2; no definite D call. This CDR3 comprises 12 residues. Trimming took 3 bases from V and 0 from J, leaving 2 bases between them. CDR1 is SNHLY, CDR2 FYNNEI, per germline. The CDR3 loop is CASSDSNYGYTF. The CDR3 bases are TGTGCCAGCAGTGACTCTAACTATGGCTACACCTTC.

Worth noting for this clone: The conserved closing phenylalanine or tryptophan is absent in this CDR3, likely reflecting a read error. The genes are TRBV7-8 and TRBJ1-2; D remains unclear. The V end lost 1 base, the J end lost 2 bases, and 11 bases lay between the germline ends. Germline V CDR1 and CDR2: SGHVS, FQNEAQ. CDR3 size: 15 residues. The CDR3 reads CASSLGGIANYGYTL. CDR3 in DNA: TGTGCCAGCAGCTTAGGCGGTATAGCGAACTATGGCTACACCCTC.

Written as DNA, the CDR3 is TGTGCCAGCAGCCCGGACCGATTTAGCTCTGGGGCCAACGTCCTGACTTTC. Translated, it gives CASSPDRFSSGANVLTF. V and J are TRBV7-9 and TRBJ2-6; the D is unclear. V gave up 5 bases and J gave up 0 bases, with 14 bases separating them. Germline lookup yields CDR1 SEHNR and CDR2 FQNEAQ (reference sequence). This CDR3 contains 17 residues.

There are a few counts of this clone. This chain joins TRBV5-6 and TRBJ1-5, with D possibly TRBD1 on 5 matching bases. The CDR3 is 12 residues long. With 3 bases removed from V and 5 bases from J, the gap between germline ends came to 6 bases. Germline CDR1 SGHDT, CDR2 YYEEEE. CDR3 amino acids: CASSSQDQPQHF. The DNA for the CDR3 is TGTGCCAGCAGCTCACAGGATCAGCCCCAGCATTTT.

This clone was found a few times. The V gene is TRBV6-6, the J gene TRBJ2-1; no reliable D call. CDR3 length: 14 amino acids. V was trimmed by 10 bases and J by 7 bases, leaving 20 bases between them. CDR1 and CDR2 (germline): MNHNY, SVGAGI (reference sequence). Here the CDR3 DNA reads TGTGCCACCCTGGGGATAGGAAATCGGAATGAGCAGTTCTTC. It yields the protein CATLGIGNRNEQFF.

The DNA of the CDR3 is TGCGCCAGCAGCCAAGAGGAGGGCCAGAACACTGAAGCTTTCTTT. Its translation is CASSQEEGQNTEAFF. The V and J genes are TRBV4-1 and TRBJ1-1; D remains ambiguous. From germline, CDR1 is MGHRA and CDR2 YSYEKL. V was shortened by 0 bases and J by 1 base, with 9 bases between the two germline ends. The CDR3 is made up of 15 amino acids.

This chain joins TRBV15 and TRBJ1-2; 8 bases agree with TRBD1. The CDR3 sequence is 14 residues long. V dropped 4 bases and J dropped 3; count of bases not matched to a gene: 4. CDR1 LNHNV and CDR2 YYDKDF come from the germline V gene (reference sequence). In nucleotides, the CDR3 is TGTGCCACCAGCATTATGACAGGGGACTATGGCTACACCTTC. Residues: CATSIMTGDYGYTF.

The chain recombines TRBV28 with TRBJ2-3; 10 bases fit TRBD1. J gave up 0 bases and V 11 bases, and 2 bases lay outside the gene matches. Germline V gives CDR1 MDHEN, CDR2 SYDVKM. This CDR3 has 13 residues. The CDR3 reads CAWTGGSTDTQYF. In DNA form, the CDR3 reads TGTGCCTGGACAGGGGGGAGCACAGATACGCAGTATTTT.

The gene calls are TRBV2 and TRBJ2-1; 7 bases line up with TRBD2. The length of the CDR3 is 14 residues. The germline V gene encodes CDR1 SNHLY and CDR2 FYNNEI. The V and J ends lost 2 bases and 6 bases, in that order; junction bases with no gene match: 4. CDR3 DNA: TGTGCCAGCAGTGAAAGCGGGACCTTCAATGAGCAGTTCTTC. Amino acid sequence: CASSESGTFNEQFF. Drawing the rest from reference TRBV2 and TRBJ2-1, the complete variable domain is EPEVTQTPSHQVTQMGQEVILRCVPISNHLYFYWYRQILGQKVEFLVSFYNNEISEKSEIFDDQFSVERPDGSNFTLKIRSTKLEDSAMYFCASSESGTFNEQFFGPGTRLTVL.

The rearrangement links TRBV23-1 to TRBJ2-5; 9 bases are a match to TRBD1. TRBV23-1 qualifies as an ORF whose function is uncertain. With 3 bases clipped from V and 1 base from J, the junction kept 6 bases outside the gene matches. The CDR3 length is 16 residues. The chain's CDR3 is CASSHLRQGVQETQYF. The CDR3, as DNA: TGCGCCAGCAGTCATCTCCGACAGGGGGTCCAAGAGACCCAGTACTTC.

This clone was counted a single time. The V gene is TRBV18, the J gene TRBJ1-2, with 9 nucleotides matching TRBD1. J was trimmed by 0 bases and V by 3 bases; bases with no gene match: 2. This CDR3 is built from 15 residues. Germline values: CDR1 KGHSH, CDR2 LQKENI. This CDR3 is CASSPGTGSNYGYTF. The CDR3 bases are TGTGCCAGCTCACCCGGGACAGGGTCTAACTATGGCTACACCTTC.

The chain carries TRBV5-1 and TRBJ2-7; no clear D. This CDR3 is 13 amino acids long. Germline assignment: CDR1 SGHRS and CDR2 YFSETQ. The V end lost 1 base, the J end lost 2 bases, and 7 bases lay between the germline ends. The CDR3 coding sequence is TGCGCCAGCAGCTTGACAGCAGCCTACGAGCAGTACTTC. It yields the protein CASSLTAAYEQYF.

This chain joins TRBV5-4 and TRBJ2-7; D may match TRBD1 or TRBD2 (6 bases each). This CDR3 has 14 amino acids. The ends were cut back, 0 bases at V and 6 bases at J, with 13 bases in the middle. Germline lookup yields CDR1 SGHNT and CDR2 YYREEE (reference sequence). CDR3 sequence: CASSLDPGAREQYF. CDR3 DNA sequence: TGTGCCAGCAGCTTGGATCCGGGGGCGCGCGAGCAGTACTTC.

The chain couples TRBV6-6 to TRBJ2-1; 7 bases line up with TRBD2. In germline, CDR1 is MNHNY, CDR2 SVGAGI (reference sequence). V was pared by 5 bases and J by 10 bases, with 5 bases of the junction left unmatched. The CDR3 runs 12 residues. The CDR3 loop reads CASSRQAGEQFF. In DNA, the CDR3 is TGTGCCAGCAGTAGACAAGCGGGGGAGCAGTTCTTC.

The rearrangement joins TRBV7-3 to TRBJ2-3; TRBD2 agrees at 10 bases. The CDR3 totals 15 residues. Germline V gene sequence: CDR1 SGHTA, CDR2 FQGTGA. The V and J ends lost 4 bases and 4 bases, in that order; junction bases with no gene match: 5. CDR3 coding DNA: TGTGCCAGCAGCTATTCTAGCGGGAGCGCAGATACGCAGTATTTT. It translates to CASSYSSGSADTQYF.

J is TRBJ1-2 and V is TRBV5-1, with 9 positions matching TRBD1. Germline CDR1 SGHRS, CDR2 YFSETQ. The CDR3 covers 15 residues. Trimming at V came to 7 bases and at J to 4 bases, leaving 11 bases not matched to a gene. The CDR3 DNA follows: TGCGCCAGCCACGCCGGGACAGGGTTGGTCTATGGCTACACCTTC. It translates to CASHAGTGLVYGYTF.

This chain joins TRBV30 and TRBJ2-3; no reliable D call. Trimming cost V 4 bases and J 9 bases, with 8 bases left between them. The germline V gene has CDR1 GTSNPN and CDR2 SVGIG (reference sequence). This CDR3 region has 10 residues. The CDR3 sequence: CAWKGGTQYF. In DNA, the CDR3 is TGTGCCTGGAAGGGCGGAACGCAGTATTTT.

This clone appeared a few times. The gene calls are TRBV6-1 and TRBJ1-6, with D maybe TRBD1 (6 bases). The length of the CDR3 is 13 residues. The germline V and J ends were trimmed by 4 bases and 12 bases, with 13 bases remaining between them. The germline V gene has CDR1 MNHNS and CDR2 SASEGT. For the CDR3, the DNA is TGTGCCAGCAGTGCCAGACAGGCAGAACCCCTCCACTTT. It yields the protein CASSARQAEPLHF.

The chain uses TRBV5-5 and TRBJ1-2; 9 nucleotides agree with TRBD1. The germline V gene encodes CDR1 SGHKS and CDR2 YYEKEE (reference sequence). Trimming cost V 4 bases and J 4 bases; bases outside gene matches: 8. The length of the CDR3 is 15 residues. The CDR3 coding sequence is TGTGCCAGCAGCACCGGACAGGGGCGGGCCTATGGCTACACCTTC. This encodes CASSTGQGRAYGYTF. The full variable domain, with the rest looked up from reference TRBV5-5 and TRBJ1-2, is DAGVTQSPTHLIKTRGQQVTLRCSPISGHKSVSWYQQVLGQGPQFIFQYYEKEERGRGNFPDRFSARQFPNYSSELNVNALLLGDSALYLCASSTGQGRAYGYTFGSGTRLTVV.

The chain carries TRBV6-1 and TRBJ1-1, with TRBD1 matching 9 bases. This CDR3 spans 14 amino acids. Trimming at V came to 5 bases and at J to 1 base, leaving 2 bases not matched to a gene. Germline values: CDR1 MNHNS, CDR2 SASEGT. The CDR3 DNA follows: TGTGCCAGCAGTCGGGGACAGGGGAACACTGAAGCTTTCTTT. Translating gives CASSRGQGNTEAFF.

This chain links TRBV11-1 with TRBJ2-7, with D tentatively TRBD2 (5 bases). Per the germline V gene, CDR1 is SGHAT and CDR2 is FQDESV (reference sequence). The length of the CDR3 is 14 residues. V was pared by 4 bases and J by 7 bases, with 17 bases between. Written as DNA, the CDR3 is TGTGCCAGCAGCTCCACGGACTCTGCCCGGGAGCAGTACTTC. Protein: CASSSTDSAREQYF.

This sequence joins TRBV11-1 and TRBJ2-3; possibly TRBD2 for D (6 bases). V was cut by 5 bases and J by 3 bases, with 15 bases left in between. The CDR3 has 15 residues. The V gene's germline CDR1 is SGHAT and CDR2 FQDESV (reference sequence). DNA for the CDR3: TGTGCCAGCAGCGTCGGGAGTTTTGGGACAGATACGCAGTATTTT. Its protein is CASSVGSFGTDTQYF.

This clone was observed a single time. The chain joins TRBV6-1 to TRBJ1-2; 7 nucleotides align to TRBD1. Germline V gene data show CDR1 as MNHNS and CDR2 as SASEGT. The CDR3 contains 14 residues. The trim removed 7 bases at V and 6 bases at J, leaving 11 bases unmatched. The CDR3 bases are TGTGCCAGCACCCTCCGACAGGGTCTTGATGGCTACACCTTC. The encoded protein is CASTLRQGLDGYTF.

The chain links TRBV7-3 to TRBJ2-3; tentatively, D is TRBD2 (6 bases). V lost 5 bases to trimming and J lost 4 bases, with 16 bases between them. CDR1 is SGHTA and CDR2 is FQGTGA in the germline V gene. The CDR3 is 15 residues long. In nucleotides, the CDR3 is TGTGCCAGCAGCGCGCGGGGAGGTCCGGCAGATACGCAGTATTTT. Amino acid sequence: CASSARGGPADTQYF.

This clone was recorded only once. The chain links TRBV5-1 to TRBJ2-5, with 8 bases matching TRBD1. Germline V CDR1 and CDR2: SGHRS, YFSETQ. The V and J ends lost 4 bases and 4 bases, in that order; junction bases with no gene match: 3. This CDR3 has 13 amino acids. The chain's CDR3 is CASSEGTGETQYF. DNA for the CDR3: TGCGCCAGCAGCGAAGGGACAGGAGAGACCCAGTACTTC. The full variable domain, in which reference TRBV5-1 and TRBJ2-5 provide the parts outside the CDR3, is KAGVTQTPRYLIKTRGQQVTLSCSPISGHRSVSWYQQTPGQGLQFLFEYFSETQRNKGNFPGRFSGRQFSNSRSEMNVSTLELGDSALYLCASSEGTGETQYFGPGTRLLVL.

The chain is built from TRBV7-9 and TRBJ2-1; TRBD1 or TRBD2 may be the D gene (6 bases each). V lost 1 base to trimming and J lost 4 bases, with 11 bases between them. The CDR3 extends over 15 amino acids. Germline lookup yields CDR1 SEHNR and CDR2 FQNEAQ (reference sequence). CDR3 coding DNA: TGTGCCAGCAGCTTAGTAGGCGGGACATACAATGAGCAGTTCTTC. Residues: CASSLVGGTYNEQFF.